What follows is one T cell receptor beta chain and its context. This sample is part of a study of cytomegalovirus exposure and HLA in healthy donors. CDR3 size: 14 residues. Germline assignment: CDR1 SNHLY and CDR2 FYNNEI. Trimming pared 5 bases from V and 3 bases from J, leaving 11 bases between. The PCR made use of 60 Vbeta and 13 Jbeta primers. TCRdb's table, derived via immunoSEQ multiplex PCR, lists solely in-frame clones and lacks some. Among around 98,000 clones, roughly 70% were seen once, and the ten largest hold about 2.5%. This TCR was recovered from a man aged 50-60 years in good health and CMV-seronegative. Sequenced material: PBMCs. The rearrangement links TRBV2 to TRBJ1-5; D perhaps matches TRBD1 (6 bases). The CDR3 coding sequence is TGTGCCAGCAGTCGAACAGGGCCCAATCAGCCCCAGCATTTT. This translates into CASSRTGPNQPQHF. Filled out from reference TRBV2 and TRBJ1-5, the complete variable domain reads EPEVTQTPSHQVTQMGQEVILRCVPISNHLYFYWYRQILGQKVEFLVSFYNNEISEKSEIFDDQFSVERPDGSNFTLKIRSTKLEDSAMYFCASSRTGPNQPQHFGDGTRLSIL.